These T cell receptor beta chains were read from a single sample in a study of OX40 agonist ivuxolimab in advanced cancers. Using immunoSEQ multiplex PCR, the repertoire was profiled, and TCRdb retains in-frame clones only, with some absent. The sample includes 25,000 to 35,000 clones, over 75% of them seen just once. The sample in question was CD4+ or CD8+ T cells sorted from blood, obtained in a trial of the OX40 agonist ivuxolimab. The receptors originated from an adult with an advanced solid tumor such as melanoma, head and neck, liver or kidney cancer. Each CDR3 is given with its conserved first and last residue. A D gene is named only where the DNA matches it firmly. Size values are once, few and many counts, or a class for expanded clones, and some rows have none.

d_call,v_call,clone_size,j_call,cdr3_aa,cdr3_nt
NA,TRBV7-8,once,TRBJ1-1,CASSLGRDHMNTEAFF,TGTGCCAGCAGCTTAGGCAGGGACCACATGAACACTGAAGCTTTCTTT
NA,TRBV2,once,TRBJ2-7,CASTPLYSGSHEQYF,TGTGCCAGCACCCCATTATATTCCGGGTCCCACGAGCAGTACTTC
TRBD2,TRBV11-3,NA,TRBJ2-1,CASSPIGLDSNEQFF,TGTGCCAGCAGCCCGATAGGACTAGACTCCAATGAGCAGTTCTTC
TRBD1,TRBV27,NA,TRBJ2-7,CASRETGVSYEQYF,TGTGCCAGCAGAGAAACAGGGGTTTCCTACGAGCAGTACTTC
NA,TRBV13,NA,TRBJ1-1,CASTQQANTEAFF,TGTGCCAGCACCCAACAGGCGAACACTGAAGCTTTCTTT
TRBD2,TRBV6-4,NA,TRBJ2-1,CASRVLAGVSNEQFF,TGTGCCAGCAGGGTACTAGCGGGAGTTAGCAATGAGCAGTTCTTC
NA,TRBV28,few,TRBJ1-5,CASSLDRDSNQPQHF,TGTGCCAGCAGTTTGGACAGAGATAGCAATCAGCCCCAGCATTTT
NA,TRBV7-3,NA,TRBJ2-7,CASSLRDSYEQYF,TGTGCCAGCAGCCTCCGGGACTCCTACGAGCAGTACTTC
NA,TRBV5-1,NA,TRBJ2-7,CAIGALEEQYF,TGCGCCATTGGGGCTCTGGAAGAGCAGTACTTC
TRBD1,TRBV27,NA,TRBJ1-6,CASSWDSNSPLHF,TGTGCCAGCAGTTGGGACAGCAATTCACCCCTCCACTTT
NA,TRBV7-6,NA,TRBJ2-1,CASSLVPVTYNEQFF,TGTGCCAGCAGCTTAGTTCCAGTCACCTACAATGAGCAGTTCTTC
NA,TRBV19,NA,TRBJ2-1,CASSITSSYNEQFF,TGTGCCAGTAGTATCACTAGCTCCTACAATGAGCAGTTCTTC
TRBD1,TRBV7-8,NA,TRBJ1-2,CASSLARQGNINGYTF,TGTGCCAGCAGCTTAGCCCGACAGGGGAATATTAATGGCTACACCTTC
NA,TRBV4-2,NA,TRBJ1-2,CASSHPEGSYGYTF,TGTGCCAGCAGCCACCCCGAGGGGAGTTATGGCTACACCTTC
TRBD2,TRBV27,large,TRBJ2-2,CASKPPGLVSGELFF,TGTGCCAGCAAACCCCCGGGACTAGTTTCCGGGGAGCTGTTTTTT
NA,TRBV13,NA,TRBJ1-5,CASSPPDTNQPQHF,TGTGCCAGCAGCCCCCCGGACACTAATCAGCCCCAGCATTTT
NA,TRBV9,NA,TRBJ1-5,CASSVAGENQPQHF,TGTGCCAGCAGCGTAGCTGGTGAGAATCAGCCCCAGCATTTT